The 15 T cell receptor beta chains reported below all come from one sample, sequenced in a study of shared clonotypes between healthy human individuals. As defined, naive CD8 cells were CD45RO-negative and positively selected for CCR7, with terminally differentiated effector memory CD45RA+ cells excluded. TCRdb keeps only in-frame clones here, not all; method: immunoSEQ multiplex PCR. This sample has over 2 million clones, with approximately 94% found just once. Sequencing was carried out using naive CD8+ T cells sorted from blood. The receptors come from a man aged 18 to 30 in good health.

This CDR3 is CASSLDLGAGNTIYF. The CDR3 DNA is TGTGCCAGCAGCCTAGATTTGGGGGCTGGAAACACCATATATTTT. J is TRBJ1-3 and V is TRBV9; TRBD1 might be the D (5 bases). V was trimmed by 4 bases and J by 2 bases, leaving 13 bases between them. The CDR3 length is 15 residues. Germline assignment: CDR1 SGDLS and CDR2 YYNGEE.

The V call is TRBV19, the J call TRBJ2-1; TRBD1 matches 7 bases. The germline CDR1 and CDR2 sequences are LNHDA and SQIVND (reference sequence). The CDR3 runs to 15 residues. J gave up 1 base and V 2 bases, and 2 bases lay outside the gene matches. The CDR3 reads CASSITGVSYNEQFF. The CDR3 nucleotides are TGTGCCAGTAGTATAACAGGGGTATCCTACAATGAGCAGTTCTTC. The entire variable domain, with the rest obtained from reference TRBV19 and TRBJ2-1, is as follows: DGGITQSPKYLFRKEGQNVTLSCEQNLNHDAMYWYRQDPGQGLRLIYYSQIVNDFQKGDIAEGYSVSREKKESFPLTVTSAQKNPTAFYLCASSITGVSYNEQFFGPGTRLTVL.

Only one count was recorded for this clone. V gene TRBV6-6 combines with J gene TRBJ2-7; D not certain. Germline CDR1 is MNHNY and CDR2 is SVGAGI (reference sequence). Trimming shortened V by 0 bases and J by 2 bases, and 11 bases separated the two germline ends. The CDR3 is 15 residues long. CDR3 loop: CASSYSMNGAYEQYF. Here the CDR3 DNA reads TGTGCCAGCAGTTACTCGATGAACGGTGCCTACGAGCAGTACTTC.

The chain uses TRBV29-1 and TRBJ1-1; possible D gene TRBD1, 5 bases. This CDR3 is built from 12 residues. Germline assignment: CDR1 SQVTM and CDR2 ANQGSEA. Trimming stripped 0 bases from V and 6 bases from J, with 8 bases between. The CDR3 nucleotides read TGCAGCGTTGAAGATCTGGGGCCTGAAGCTTTCTTT. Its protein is CSVEDLGPEAFF.

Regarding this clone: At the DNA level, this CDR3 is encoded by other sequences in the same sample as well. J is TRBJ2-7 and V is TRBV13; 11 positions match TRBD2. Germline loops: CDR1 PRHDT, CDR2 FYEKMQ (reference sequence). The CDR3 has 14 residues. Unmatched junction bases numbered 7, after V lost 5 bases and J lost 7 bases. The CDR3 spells CASSPLAGGGEQYF. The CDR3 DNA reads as TGTGCCAGCAGCCCTTTAGCGGGAGGGGGTGAGCAGTACTTC.

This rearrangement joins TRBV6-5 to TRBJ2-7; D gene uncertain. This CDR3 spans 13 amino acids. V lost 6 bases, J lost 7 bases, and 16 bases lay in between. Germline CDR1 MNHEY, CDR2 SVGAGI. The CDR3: CASREPNVEEQYF. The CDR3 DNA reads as TGTGCCAGCAGGGAACCGAACGTAGAGGAGCAGTACTTC.

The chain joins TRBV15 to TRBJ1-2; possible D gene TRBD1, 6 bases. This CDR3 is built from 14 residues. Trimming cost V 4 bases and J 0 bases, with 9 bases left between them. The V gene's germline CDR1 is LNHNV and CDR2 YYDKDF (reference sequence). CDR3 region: CATSIAGANYGYTF. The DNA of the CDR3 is TGTGCCACCAGCATTGCAGGGGCTAACTATGGCTACACCTTC.

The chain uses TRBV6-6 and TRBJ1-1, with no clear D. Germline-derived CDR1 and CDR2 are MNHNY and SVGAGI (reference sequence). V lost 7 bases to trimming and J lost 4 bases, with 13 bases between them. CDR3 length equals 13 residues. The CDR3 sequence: CASTQSLTTEAFF. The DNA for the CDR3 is TGTGCCAGCACCCAAAGTCTGACCACTGAAGCTTTCTTT.

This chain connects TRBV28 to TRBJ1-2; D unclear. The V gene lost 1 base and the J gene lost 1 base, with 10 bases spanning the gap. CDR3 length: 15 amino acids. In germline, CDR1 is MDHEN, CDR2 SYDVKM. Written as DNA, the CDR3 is TGTGCCAGCAGTTTATCGGGCATGCTTAACTATGGCTACACCTTC. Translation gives CASSLSGMLNYGYTF.

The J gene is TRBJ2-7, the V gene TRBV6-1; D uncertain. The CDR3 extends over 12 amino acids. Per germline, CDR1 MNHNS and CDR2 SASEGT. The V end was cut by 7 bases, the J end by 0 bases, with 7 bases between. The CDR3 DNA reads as TGTGCCAGCACCGGTTACTCCTACGAGCAGTACTTC. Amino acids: CASTGYSYEQYF.

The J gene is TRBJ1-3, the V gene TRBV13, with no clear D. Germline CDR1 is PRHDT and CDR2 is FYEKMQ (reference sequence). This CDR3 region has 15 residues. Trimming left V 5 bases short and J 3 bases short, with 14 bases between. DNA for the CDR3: TGTGCCAGCAGCCCGGGAGACCAAAGTGGAAACACCATATATTTT. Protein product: CASSPGDQSGNTIYF.

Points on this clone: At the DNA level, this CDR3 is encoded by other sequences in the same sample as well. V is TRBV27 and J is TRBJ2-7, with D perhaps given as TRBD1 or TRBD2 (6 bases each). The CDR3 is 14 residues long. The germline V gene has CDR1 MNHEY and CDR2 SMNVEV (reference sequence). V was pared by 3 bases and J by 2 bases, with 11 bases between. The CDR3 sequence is CASSFGGATYEQYF. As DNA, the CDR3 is TGTGCCAGCAGTTTCGGGGGCGCGACCTACGAGCAGTACTTC.

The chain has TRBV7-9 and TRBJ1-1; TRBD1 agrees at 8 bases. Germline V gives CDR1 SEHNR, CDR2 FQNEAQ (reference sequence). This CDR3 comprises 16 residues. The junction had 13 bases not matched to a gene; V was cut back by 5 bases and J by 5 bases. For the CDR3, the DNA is TGTGCCAGCAGCCCTCGACAGGGGAAGGTAGAGACTGAAGCTTTCTTT. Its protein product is CASSPRQGKVETEAFF.

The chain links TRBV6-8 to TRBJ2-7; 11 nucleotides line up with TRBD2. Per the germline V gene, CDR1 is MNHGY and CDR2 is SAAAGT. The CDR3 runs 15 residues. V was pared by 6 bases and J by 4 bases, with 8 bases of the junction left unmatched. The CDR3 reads CASSTGTSGRYEQYF. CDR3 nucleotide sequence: TGTGCCAGCAGCACCGGGACTAGCGGAAGGTACGAGCAGTACTTC.

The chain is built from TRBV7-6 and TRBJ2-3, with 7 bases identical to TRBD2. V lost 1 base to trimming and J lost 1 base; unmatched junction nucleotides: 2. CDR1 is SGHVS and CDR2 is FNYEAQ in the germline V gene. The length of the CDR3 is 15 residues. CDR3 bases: TGTGCCAGCAGCTTAGTCCTAGCGGGCACAGATACGCAGTATTTT. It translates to CASSLVLAGTDTQYF.